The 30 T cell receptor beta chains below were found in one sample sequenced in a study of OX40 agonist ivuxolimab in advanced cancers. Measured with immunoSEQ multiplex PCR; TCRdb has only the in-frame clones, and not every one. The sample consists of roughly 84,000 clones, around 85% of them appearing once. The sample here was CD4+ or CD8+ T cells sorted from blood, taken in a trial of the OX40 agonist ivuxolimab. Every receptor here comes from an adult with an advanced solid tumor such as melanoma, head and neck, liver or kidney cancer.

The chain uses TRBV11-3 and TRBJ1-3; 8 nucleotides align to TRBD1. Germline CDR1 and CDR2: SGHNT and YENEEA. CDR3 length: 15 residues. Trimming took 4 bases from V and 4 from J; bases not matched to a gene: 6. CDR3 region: CASSSYTGGGNTIYF. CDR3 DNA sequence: TGTGCCAGCAGCTCCTACACAGGGGGAGGAAACACCATATATTTT.

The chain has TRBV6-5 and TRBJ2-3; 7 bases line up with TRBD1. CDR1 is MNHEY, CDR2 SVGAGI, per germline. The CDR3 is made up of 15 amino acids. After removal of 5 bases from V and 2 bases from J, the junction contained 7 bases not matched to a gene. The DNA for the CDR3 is TGTGCCAGCAGTACCACAGGGGCATTCACAGATACGCAGTATTTT. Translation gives CASSTTGAFTDTQYF.

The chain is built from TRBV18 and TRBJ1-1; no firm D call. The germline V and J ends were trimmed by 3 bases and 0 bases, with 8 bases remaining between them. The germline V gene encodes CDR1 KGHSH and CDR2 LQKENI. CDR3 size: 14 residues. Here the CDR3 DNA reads TGTGCCAGCTCACCGCTTAACATGAACACTGAAGCTTTCTTT. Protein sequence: CASSPLNMNTEAFF.

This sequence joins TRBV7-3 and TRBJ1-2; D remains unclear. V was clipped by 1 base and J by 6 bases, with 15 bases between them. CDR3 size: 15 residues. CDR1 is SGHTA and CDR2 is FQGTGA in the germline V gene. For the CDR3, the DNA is TGTGCCAGCAGCTTAAGTTGGGGATCGGTCGATGGCTACACCTTC. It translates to CASSLSWGSVDGYTF.

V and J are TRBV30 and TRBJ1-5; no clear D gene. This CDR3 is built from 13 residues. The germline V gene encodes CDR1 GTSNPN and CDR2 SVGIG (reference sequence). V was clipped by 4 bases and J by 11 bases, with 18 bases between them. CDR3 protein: CAWMAGVSGAQHF. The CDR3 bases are TGTGCCTGGATGGCCGGGGTGTCGGGTGCCCAGCATTTT.

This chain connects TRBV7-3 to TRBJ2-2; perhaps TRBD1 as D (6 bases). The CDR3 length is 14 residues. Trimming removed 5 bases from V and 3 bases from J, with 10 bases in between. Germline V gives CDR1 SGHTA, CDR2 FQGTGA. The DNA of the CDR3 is TGTGCCAGCAGCAGAACAGGGTACACCGGGGAGCTGTTTTTT. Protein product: CASSRTGYTGELFF.

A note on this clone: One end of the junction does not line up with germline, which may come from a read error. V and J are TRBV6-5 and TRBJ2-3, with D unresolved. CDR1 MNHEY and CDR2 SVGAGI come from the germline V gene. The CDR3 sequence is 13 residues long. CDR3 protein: CASSYPTTDTQYF. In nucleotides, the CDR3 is TGTGCCAGCAGTTACCCTACAACAGATACGCAATATTTT.

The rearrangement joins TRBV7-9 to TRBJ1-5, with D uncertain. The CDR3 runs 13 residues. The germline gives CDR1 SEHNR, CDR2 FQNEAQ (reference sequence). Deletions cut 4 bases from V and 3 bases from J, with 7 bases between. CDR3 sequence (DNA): TGTGCCAGCAGCTCCCGGGACAATCAGCCCCAGCATTTT. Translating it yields CASSSRDNQPQHF.

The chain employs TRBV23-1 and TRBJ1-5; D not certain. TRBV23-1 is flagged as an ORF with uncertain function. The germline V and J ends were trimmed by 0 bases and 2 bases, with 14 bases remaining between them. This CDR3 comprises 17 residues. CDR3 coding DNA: TGCGCCAGCAGTCAATCTCGAAACCACCGGGGCAATCAGCCCCAGCATTTT. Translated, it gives CASSQSRNHRGNQPQHF.

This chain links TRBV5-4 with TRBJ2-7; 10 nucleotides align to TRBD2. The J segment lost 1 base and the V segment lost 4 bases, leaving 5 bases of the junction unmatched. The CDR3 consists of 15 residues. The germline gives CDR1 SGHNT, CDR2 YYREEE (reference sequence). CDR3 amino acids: CASSEPAGGSYEQYF. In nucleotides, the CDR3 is TGTGCCAGCAGCGAACCAGCGGGAGGGTCCTACGAGCAGTACTTC.

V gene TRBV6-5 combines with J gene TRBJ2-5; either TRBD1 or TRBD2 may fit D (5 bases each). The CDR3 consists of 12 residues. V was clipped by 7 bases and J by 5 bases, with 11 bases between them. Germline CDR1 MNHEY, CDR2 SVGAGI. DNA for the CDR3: TGTGCCAGCACGGGACCTGGGGAGACCCAGTACTTC. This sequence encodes CASTGPGETQYF.

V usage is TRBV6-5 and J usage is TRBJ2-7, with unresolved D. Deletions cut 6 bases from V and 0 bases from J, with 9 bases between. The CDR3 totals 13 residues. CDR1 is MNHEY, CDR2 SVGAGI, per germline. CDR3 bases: TGTGCCAGCAGCTTAGACGGCTCCTACGAGCAGTACTTC. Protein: CASSLDGSYEQYF.

CDR3: CASVRTSGSSYEQYF. In DNA form, the CDR3 reads TGTGCCAGCGTGAGGACTAGCGGGAGCTCCTACGAGCAGTACTTC. V usage is TRBV6-5 and J usage is TRBJ2-7, with 13 bases that match TRBD2. CDR3 length: 15 residues. Trimming cost V 8 bases and J 0 bases; bases outside gene matches: 4. Per the germline V gene, CDR1 is MNHEY and CDR2 is SVGAGI.

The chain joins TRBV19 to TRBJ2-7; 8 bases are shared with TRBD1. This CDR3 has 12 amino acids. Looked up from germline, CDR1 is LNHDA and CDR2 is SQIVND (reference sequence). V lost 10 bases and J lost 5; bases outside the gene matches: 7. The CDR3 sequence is CATQDRVNEQYF. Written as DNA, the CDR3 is TGTGCCACCCAGGACAGGGTGAACGAGCAGTACTTC.

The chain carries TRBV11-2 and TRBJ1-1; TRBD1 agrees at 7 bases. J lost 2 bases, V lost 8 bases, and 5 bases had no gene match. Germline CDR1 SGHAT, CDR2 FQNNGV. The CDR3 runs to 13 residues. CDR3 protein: CASHDRANTEAFF. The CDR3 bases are TGTGCCAGCCACGACAGGGCCAACACTGAAGCTTTCTTT. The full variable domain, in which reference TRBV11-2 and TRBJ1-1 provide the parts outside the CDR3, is EAGVAQSPRYKIIEKRQSVAFWCNPISGHATLYWYQQILGQGPKLLIQFQNNGVVDDSQLPKDRFSAERLKGVDSTLKIQPAKLEDSAVYLCASHDRANTEAFFGQGTRLTVV.

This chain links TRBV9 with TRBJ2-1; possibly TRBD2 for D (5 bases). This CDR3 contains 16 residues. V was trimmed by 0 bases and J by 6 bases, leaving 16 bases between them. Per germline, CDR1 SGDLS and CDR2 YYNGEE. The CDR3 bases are TGTGCCAGCAGCGTAGGTTTTGCGGGTCTGGGCAATGAGCAGTTCTTC. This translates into CASSVGFAGLGNEQFF.

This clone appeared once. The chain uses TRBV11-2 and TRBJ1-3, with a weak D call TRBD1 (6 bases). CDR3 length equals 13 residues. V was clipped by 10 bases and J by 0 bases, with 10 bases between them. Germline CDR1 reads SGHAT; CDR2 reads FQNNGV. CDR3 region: CAIRTVSGNTIYF. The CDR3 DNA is TGTGCCATCCGGACAGTCTCTGGAAACACCATATATTTT.

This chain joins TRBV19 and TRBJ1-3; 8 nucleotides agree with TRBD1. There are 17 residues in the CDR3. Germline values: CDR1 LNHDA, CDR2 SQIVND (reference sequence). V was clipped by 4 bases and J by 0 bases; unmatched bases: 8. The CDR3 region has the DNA TGTGCCAGTAGTAAGAGGACAGGGCGAGCCTCTGGAAACACCATATATTTT. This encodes CASSKRTGRASGNTIYF. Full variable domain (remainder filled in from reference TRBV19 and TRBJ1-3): DGGITQSPKYLFRKEGQNVTLSCEQNLNHDAMYWYRQDPGQGLRLIYYSQIVNDFQKGDIAEGYSVSREKKESFPLTVTSAQKNPTAFYLCASSKRTGRASGNTIYFGEGSWLTVV.

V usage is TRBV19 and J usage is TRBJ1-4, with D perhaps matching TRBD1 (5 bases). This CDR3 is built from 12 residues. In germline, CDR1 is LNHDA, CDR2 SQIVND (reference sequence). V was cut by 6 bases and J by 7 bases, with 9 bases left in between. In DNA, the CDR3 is TGTGCCAGTAGGTCAGGGAGTGAAAAACTGTTTTTT. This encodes CASRSGSEKLFF.

CDR3 DNA sequence: TGTGCCAGCAGCTTATTTTCCAGGAACACTGAAGCTTTCTTT. The encoded protein is CASSLFSRNTEAFF. The chain carries TRBV7-9 and TRBJ1-1; D gene unclear. V dropped 2 bases and J dropped 1 base, with 8 bases sitting between them. Germline V lookup: CDR1 SEHNR, CDR2 FQNEAQ (reference sequence). This CDR3 comprises 14 residues.

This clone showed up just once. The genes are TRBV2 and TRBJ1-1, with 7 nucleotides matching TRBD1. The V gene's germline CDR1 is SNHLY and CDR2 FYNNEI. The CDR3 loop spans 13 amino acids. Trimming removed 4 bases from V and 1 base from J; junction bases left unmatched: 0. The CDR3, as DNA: TGTGCCAGCAGTGGGGACAGGAACACTGAAGCTTTCTTT. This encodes CASSGDRNTEAFF.

The CDR3 bases are TGCGCCAGCACACCGGGACGGGACAGGGCGACCTACGAGCAGTACTTC. Protein product: CASTPGRDRATYEQYF. This chain connects TRBV5-1 to TRBJ2-7; 9 bases agree with TRBD1. Germline V CDR1 and CDR2: SGHRS, YFSETQ. V trimming: 6 bases; J trimming: 2 bases; junction bases outside the gene matches: 12. The CDR3 spans 16 residues.

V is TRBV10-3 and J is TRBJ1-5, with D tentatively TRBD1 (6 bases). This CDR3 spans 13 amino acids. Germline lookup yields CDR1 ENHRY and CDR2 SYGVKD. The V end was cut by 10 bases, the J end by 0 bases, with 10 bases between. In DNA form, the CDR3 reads TGTGCCACTCGGACAGATAGCAATCAGCCCCAGCATTTT. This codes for CATRTDSNQPQHF.

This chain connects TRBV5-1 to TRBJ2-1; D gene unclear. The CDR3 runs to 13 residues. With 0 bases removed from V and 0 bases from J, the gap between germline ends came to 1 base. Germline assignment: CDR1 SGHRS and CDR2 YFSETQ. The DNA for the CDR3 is TGCGCCAGCAGCTTGGCCTCCTACAATGAGCAGTTCTTC. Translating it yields CASSLASYNEQFF.

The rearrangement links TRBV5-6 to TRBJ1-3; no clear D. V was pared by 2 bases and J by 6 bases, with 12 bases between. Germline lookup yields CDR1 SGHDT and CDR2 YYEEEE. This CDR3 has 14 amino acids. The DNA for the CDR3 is TGTGCCAGCAGCTTCGCAGGTGTTGAAAACACCATATATTTT. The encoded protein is CASSFAGVENTIYF. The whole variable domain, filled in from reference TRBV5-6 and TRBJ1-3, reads DAGVTQSPTHLIKTRGQQVTLRCSPKSGHDTVSWYQQALGQGPQFIFQYYEEEERQRGNFPDRFSGHQFPNYSSELNVNALLLGDSALYLCASSFAGVENTIYFGEGSWLTVV.

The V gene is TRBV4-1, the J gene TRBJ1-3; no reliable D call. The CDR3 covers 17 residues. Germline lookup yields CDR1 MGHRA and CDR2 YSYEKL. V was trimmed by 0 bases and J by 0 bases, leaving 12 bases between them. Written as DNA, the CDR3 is TGCGCCAGCAGCCAAGATGGGCAGCGTCTCTCTGGAAACACCATATATTTT. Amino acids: CASSQDGQRLSGNTIYF.

DNA of the CDR3: TGCAGCGTTGAACCCCAGGGGAACTATGGCTACACCTTC. Translated, it gives CSVEPQGNYGYTF. V is TRBV29-1 and J is TRBJ1-2; the D gene is possibly TRBD1 (6 bases). Germline V lookup: CDR1 SQVTM, CDR2 ANQGSEA. CDR3 length: 13 amino acids. Trimming pared 2 bases from V and 2 bases from J, leaving 9 bases between.

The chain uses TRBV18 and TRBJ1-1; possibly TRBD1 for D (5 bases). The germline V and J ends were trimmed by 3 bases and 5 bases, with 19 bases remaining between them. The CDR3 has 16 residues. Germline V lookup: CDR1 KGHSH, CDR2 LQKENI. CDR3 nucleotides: TGTGCCAGCTCACCGAGGGAACAGGCTGGGAGTACTGAAGCTTTCTTT. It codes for CASSPREQAGSTEAFF.

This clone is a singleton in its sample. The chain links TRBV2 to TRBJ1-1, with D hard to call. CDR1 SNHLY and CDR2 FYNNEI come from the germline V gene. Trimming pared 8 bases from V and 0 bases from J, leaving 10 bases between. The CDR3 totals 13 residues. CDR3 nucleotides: TGTGCCAGCGGGAGGGAGATGAACACTGAAGCTTTCTTT. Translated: CASGREMNTEAFF. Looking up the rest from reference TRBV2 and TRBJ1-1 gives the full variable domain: EPEVTQTPSHQVTQMGQEVILRCVPISNHLYFYWYRQILGQKVEFLVSFYNNEISEKSEIFDDQFSVERPDGSNFTLKIRSTKLEDSAMYFCASGREMNTEAFFGQGTRLTVV.

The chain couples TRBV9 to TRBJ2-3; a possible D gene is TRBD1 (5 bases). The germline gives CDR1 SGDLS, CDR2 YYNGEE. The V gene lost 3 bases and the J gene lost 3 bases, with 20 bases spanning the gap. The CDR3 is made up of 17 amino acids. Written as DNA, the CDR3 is TGTGCCAGCAGCGAAACAAATGGGGCCAGTGCTACAGATACGCAGTATTTT. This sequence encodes CASSETNGASATDTQYF.